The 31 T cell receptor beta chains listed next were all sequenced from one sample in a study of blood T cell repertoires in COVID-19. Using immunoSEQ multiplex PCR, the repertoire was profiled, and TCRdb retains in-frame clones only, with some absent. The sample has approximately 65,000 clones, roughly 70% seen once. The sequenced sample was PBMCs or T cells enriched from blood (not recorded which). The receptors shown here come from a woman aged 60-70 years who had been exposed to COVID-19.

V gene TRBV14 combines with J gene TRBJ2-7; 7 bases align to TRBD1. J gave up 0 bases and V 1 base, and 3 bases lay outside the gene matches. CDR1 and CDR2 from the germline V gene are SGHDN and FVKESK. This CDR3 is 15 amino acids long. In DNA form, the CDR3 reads TGTGCCAGCAGCCAAGTGGGACAGAGCTCCTACGAGCAGTACTTC. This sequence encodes CASSQVGQSSYEQYF.

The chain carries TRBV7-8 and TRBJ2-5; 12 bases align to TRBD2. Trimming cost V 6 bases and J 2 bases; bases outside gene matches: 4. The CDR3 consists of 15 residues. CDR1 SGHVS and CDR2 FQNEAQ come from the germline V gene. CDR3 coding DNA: TGTGCCAGCAGTCTAGCGGGGGGGAGACAAGAGACCCAGTACTTC. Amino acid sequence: CASSLAGGRQETQYF.

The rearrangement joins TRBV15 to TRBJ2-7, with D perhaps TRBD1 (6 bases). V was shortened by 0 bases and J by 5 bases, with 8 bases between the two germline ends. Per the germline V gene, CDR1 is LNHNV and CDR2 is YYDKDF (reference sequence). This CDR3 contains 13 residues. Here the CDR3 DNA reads TGTGCCACCAGCAGAGATCCAGGGGACGAGCAGTACTTC. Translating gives CATSRDPGDEQYF.

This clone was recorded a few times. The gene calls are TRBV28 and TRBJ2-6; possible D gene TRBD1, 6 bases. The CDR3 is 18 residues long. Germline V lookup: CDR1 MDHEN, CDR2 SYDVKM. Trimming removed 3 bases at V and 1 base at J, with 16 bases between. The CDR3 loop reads CASSFLTGLGSGANVLTF. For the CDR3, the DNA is TGTGCCAGCAGTTTTTTGACAGGTTTGGGTTCTGGGGCCAACGTCCTGACTTTC.

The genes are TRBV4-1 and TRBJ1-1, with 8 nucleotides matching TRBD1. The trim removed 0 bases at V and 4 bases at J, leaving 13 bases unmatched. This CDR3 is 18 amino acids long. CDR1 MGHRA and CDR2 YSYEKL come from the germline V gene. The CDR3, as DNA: TGCGCCAGCAGCCAAGATGCGGGACAGGCTGGGGGTAGCACTGAAGCTTTCTTT. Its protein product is CASSQDAGQAGGSTEAFF.

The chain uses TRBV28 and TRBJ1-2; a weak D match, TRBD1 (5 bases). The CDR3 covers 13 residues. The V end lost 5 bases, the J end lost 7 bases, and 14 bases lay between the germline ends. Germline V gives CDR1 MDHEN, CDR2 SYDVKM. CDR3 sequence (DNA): TGTGCCAGCAGTGCCGGGGGTTACGGTGGCTACACCTTC. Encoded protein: CASSAGGYGGYTF.

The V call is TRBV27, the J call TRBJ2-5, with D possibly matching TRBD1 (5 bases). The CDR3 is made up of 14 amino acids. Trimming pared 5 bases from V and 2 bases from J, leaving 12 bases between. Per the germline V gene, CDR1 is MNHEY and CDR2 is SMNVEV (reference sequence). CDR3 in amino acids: CASSPRDLQETQYF. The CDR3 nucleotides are TGTGCCAGCAGTCCCAGGGATCTTCAAGAGACCCAGTACTTC.

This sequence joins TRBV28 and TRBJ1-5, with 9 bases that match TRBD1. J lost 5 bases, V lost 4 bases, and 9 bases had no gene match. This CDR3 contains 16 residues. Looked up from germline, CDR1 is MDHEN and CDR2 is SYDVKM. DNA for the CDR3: TGTGCCAGCAGTTGGGGTGTGGGACAGGGTGATCAGCCCCAGCATTTT. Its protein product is CASSWGVGQGDQPQHF.

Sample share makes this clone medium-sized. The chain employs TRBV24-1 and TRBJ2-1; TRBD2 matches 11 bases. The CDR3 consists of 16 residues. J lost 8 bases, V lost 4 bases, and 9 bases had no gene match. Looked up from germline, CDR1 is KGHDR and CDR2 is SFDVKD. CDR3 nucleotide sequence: TGTGCCACCAGTGACCGTAGCGGGGGGGCGACGGATGAGCAGTTCTTC. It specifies CATSDRSGGATDEQFF.

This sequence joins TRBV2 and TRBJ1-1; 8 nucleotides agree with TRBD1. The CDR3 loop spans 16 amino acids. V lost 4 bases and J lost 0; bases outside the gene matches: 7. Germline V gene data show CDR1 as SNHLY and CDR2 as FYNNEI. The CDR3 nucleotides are TGTGCCAGCAGTGTTGGGACAGGTGTTATGAACACTGAAGCTTTCTTT. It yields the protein CASSVGTGVMNTEAFF.

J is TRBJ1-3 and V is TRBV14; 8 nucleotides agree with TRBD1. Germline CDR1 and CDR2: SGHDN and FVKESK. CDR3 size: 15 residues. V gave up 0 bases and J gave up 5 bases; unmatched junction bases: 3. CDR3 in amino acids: CASSQDRTGRNTIYF. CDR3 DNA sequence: TGTGCCAGCAGCCAAGATCGGACAGGGAGAAACACCATATATTTT.

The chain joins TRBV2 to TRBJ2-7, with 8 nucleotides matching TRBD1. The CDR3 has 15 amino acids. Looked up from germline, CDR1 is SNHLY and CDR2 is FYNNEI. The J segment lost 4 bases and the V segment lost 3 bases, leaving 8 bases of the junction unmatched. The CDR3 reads CASSETRQGKYEQYF. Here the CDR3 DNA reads TGTGCCAGCAGTGAGACAAGACAGGGGAAGTACGAGCAGTACTTC.

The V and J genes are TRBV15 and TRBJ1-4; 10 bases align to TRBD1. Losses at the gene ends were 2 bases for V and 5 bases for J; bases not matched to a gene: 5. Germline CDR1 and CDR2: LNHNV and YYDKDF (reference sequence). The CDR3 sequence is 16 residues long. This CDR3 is CATSRLPGQGNEKLFF. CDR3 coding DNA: TGTGCCACCAGCAGATTACCGGGACAGGGGAATGAAAAACTGTTTTTT.

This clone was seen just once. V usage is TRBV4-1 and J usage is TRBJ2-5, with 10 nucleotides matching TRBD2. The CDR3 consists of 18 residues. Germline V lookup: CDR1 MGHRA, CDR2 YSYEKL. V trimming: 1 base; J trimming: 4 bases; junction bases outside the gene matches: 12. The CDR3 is CASSQGGGSGRSGETQYF. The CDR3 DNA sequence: TGCGCCAGCAGCCAAGGCGGTGGTAGCGGGAGGTCGGGAGAGACCCAGTACTTC.

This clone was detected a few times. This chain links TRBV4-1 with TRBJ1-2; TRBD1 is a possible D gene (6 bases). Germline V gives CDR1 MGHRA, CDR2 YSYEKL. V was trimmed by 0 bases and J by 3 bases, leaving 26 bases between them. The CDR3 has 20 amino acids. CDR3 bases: TGCGCCAGCAGCCAAGATGATGCCTTGGGGGCGCAAACCCTATACTATGGCTACACCTTC. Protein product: CASSQDDALGAQTLYYGYTF.

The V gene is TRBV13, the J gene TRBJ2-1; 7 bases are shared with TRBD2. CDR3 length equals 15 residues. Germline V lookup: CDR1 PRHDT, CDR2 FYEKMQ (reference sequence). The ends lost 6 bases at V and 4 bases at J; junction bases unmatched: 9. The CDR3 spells CASRGLAEAYNEQFF. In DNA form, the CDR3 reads TGTGCCAGCAGGGGTCTAGCGGAGGCTTACAATGAGCAGTTCTTC. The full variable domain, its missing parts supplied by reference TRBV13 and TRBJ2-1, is AAGVIQSPRHLIKEKRETATLKCYPIPRHDTVYWYQQGPGQDPQFLISFYEKMQSDKGSIPDRFSAQQFSDYHSELNMSSLELGDSALYFCASRGLAEAYNEQFFGPGTRLTVL.

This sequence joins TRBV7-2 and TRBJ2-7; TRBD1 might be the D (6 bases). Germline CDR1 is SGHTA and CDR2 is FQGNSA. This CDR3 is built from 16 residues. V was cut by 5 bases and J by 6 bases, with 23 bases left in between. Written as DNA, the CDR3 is TGTGCCAGCAGCCAAGCCCCCACAGGGAAATTGAGCGAGCAGTACTTC. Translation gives CASSQAPTGKLSEQYF.

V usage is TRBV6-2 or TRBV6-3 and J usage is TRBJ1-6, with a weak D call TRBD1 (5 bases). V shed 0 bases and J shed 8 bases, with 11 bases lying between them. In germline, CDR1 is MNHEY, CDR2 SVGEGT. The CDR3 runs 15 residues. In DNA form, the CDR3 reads TGTGCCAGCAGTTACTCGGGTCTAGGGGATTCACCCCTCCACTTT. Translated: CASSYSGLGDSPLHF.

In DNA, the CDR3 is TGTGCCAGCTCACCGCGTACTAGCGGGGGGTCGGACGAGCAGTACTTC. Protein product: CASSPRTSGGSDEQYF. The rearrangement joins TRBV18 to TRBJ2-7, with 12 bases lining up with TRBD2. Per the germline V gene, CDR1 is KGHSH and CDR2 is LQKENI. J gave up 5 bases and V 3 bases, and 8 bases lay outside the gene matches. CDR3 size: 16 residues.

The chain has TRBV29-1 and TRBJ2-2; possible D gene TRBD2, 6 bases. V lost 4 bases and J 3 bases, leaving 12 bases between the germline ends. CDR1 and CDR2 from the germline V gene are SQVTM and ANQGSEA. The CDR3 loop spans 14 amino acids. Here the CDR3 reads CSVGGVGDTGELFF. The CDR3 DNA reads TGCAGCGTTGGGGGGGTTGGAGACACCGGGGAGCTGTTTTTT.

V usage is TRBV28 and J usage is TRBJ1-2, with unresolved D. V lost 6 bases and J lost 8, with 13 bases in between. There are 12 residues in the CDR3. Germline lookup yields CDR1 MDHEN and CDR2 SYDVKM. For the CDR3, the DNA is TGTGCCAGCAGACCGGGAGTCAGGGGCTACACCTTC. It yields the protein CASRPGVRGYTF.

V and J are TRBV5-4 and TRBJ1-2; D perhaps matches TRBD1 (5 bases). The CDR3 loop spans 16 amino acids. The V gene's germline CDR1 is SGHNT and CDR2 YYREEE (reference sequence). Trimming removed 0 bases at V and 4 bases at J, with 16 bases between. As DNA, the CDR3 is TGTGCCAGCAGCTTGGTGGTGGGGGGAGTTAGCTATGGCTACACCTTC. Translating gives CASSLVVGGVSYGYTF.

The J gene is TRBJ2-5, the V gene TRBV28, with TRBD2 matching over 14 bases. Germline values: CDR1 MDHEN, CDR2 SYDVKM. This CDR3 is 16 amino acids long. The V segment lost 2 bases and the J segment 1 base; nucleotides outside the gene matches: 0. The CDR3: CASSLGLAGGQETQYF. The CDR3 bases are TGTGCCAGCAGTTTAGGACTAGCGGGAGGCCAAGAGACCCAGTACTTC. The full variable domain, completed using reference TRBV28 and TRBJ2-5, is DVKVTQSSRYLVKRTGEKVFLECVQDMDHENMFWYRQDPGLGLRLIYFSYDVKMKEKGDIPEGYSVSREKKERFSLILESASTNQTSMYLCASSLGLAGGQETQYFGPGTRLLVL.

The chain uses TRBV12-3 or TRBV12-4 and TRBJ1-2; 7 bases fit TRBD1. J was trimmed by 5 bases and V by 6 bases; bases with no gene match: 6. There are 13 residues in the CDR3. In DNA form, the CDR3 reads TGTGCCAGCAGGCCGGGACAGAAGTATGGCTACACCTTC. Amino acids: CASRPGQKYGYTF.

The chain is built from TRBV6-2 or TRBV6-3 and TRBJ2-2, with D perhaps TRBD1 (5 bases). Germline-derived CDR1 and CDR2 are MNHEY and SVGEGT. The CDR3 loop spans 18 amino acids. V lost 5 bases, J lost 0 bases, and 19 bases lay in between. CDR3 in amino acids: CASSTRLSQGANTGELFF. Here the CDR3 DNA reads TGTGCCAGCAGTACACGCCTCTCACAAGGGGCGAACACCGGGGAGCTGTTTTTT.

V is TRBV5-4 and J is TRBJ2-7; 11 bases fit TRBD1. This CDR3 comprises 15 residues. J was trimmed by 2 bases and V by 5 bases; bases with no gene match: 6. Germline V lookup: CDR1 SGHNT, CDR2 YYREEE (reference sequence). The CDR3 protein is CASRSRDRGTYEQYF. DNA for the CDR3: TGTGCCAGCAGGTCCCGGGACAGGGGGACCTACGAGCAGTACTTC.

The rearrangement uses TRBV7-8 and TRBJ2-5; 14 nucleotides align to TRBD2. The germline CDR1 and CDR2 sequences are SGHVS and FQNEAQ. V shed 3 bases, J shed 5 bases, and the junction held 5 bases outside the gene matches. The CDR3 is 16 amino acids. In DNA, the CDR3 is TGTGCCAGCAGCTTGACTAGCGGGGGGGCCCTGGAGACCCAGTACTTC. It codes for CASSLTSGGALETQYF.

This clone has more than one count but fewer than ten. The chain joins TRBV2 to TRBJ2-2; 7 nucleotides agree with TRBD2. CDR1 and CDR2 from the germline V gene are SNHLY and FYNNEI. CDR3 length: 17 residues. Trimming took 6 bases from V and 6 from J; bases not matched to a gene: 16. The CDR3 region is CASRHAPGLGVSGELFF. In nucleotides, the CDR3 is TGTGCCAGCAGACATGCCCCCGGACTAGGGGTCTCCGGGGAGCTGTTTTTT.

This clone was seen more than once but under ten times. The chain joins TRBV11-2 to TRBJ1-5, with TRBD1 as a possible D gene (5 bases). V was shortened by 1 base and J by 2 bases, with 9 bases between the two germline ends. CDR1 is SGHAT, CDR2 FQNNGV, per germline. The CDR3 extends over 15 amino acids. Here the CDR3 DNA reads TGTGCCAGCAGCTTAGCCACAGGCCGCAATCAGCCCCAGCATTTT. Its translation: CASSLATGRNQPQHF.

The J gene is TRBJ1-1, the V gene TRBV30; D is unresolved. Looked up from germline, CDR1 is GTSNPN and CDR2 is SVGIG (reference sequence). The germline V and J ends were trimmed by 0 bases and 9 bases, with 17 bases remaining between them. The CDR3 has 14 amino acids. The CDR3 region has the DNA TGTGCCTGGAGTGTAAAAACCATGGCAGTACAAGCTTTCTTT. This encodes CAWSVKTMAVQAFF.

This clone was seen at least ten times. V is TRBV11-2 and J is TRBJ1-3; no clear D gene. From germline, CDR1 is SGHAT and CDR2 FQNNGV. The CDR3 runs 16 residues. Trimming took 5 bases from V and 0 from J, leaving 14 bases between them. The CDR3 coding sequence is TGTGCCAGCAGCGTTACAGTACGCCGCTCTGGAAACACCATATATTTT. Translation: CASSVTVRRSGNTIYF.